The next 22 T cell receptor beta chains were all read from a single sample in a study of cytomegalovirus exposure and HLA in healthy donors. Primers for the PCR totalled 60 Vbeta and 13 Jbeta. The repertoire was sequenced with immunoSEQ multiplex PCR; TCRdb's copy has only in-frame clones and lacks some. The sample includes about 160,000 clones, over 80% of them seen just once. Sequenced: PBMCs. The receptors were sampled from a male donor in good health and CMV-seropositive.

CDR3 region: CASRVGTGGTDTQYF. CDR3 nucleotides: TGCGCCAGCAGGGTTGGGACAGGGGGAACAGATACGCAGTATTTT. The rearrangement joins TRBV5-1 to TRBJ2-3, with TRBD1 matching over 11 bases. Trimming cost V 5 bases and J 3 bases; bases outside gene matches: 5. Germline CDR1 reads SGHRS; CDR2 reads YFSETQ. This CDR3 contains 15 residues.

The chain couples TRBV5-4 to TRBJ2-1; 11 bases map to TRBD2. CDR3 length equals 17 residues. The germline gives CDR1 SGHNT, CDR2 YYREEE (reference sequence). The trim removed 4 bases at V and 9 bases at J, leaving 15 bases unmatched. The CDR3 region is CASSQFLLAGVRGEQFF. The CDR3 DNA reads TGTGCCAGCAGCCAATTTTTACTAGCGGGAGTTCGAGGTGAGCAGTTCTTC.

This clone was observed once. The genes are TRBV11-3 and TRBJ2-4; unclear D gene. V was trimmed by 3 bases and J by 0 bases, leaving 9 bases between them. The CDR3 runs 15 residues. Germline assignment: CDR1 SGHNT and CDR2 YENEEA. This CDR3 is CASSLPGLAKNIQYF. CDR3 DNA sequence: TGTGCCAGCAGCTTGCCGGGTCTAGCCAAAAACATTCAGTACTTC. Supplemented by reference TRBV11-3 and TRBJ2-4, the full variable domain reads EAGVVQSPRYKIIEKKQPVAFWCNPISGHNTLYWYLQNLGQGPELLIRYENEEAVDDSQLPKDRFSAERLKGVDSTLKIQPAELGDSAVYLCASSLPGLAKNIQYFGAGTRLSVL.

J is TRBJ2-5 and V is TRBV19; 8 bases are shared with TRBD2. The germline V gene encodes CDR1 LNHDA and CDR2 SQIVND (reference sequence). V was clipped by 5 bases and J by 2 bases; unmatched bases: 7. CDR3 length equals 15 residues. Here the CDR3 reads CASSGLAAGQETQYF. The CDR3 DNA is TGTGCCAGTAGTGGACTAGCCGCAGGACAAGAGACCCAGTACTTC. Drawing the rest from reference TRBV19 and TRBJ2-5, the complete variable domain is DGGITQSPKYLFRKEGQNVTLSCEQNLNHDAMYWYRQDPGQGLRLIYYSQIVNDFQKGDIAEGYSVSREKKESFPLTVTSAQKNPTAFYLCASSGLAAGQETQYFGPGTRLLVL.

This chain links TRBV27 with TRBJ2-3, with 12 positions matching TRBD2. The V and J ends lost 6 bases and 9 bases, in that order; junction bases with no gene match: 13. Germline CDR1 and CDR2: MNHEY and SMNVEV (reference sequence). There are 16 residues in the CDR3. DNA of the CDR3: TGTGCCAGCAGGGATCGACTAGCGGGAGTAGGGGTAACGCAGTATTTT. It translates to CASRDRLAGVGVTQYF.

A single count supports this clone. The chain links TRBV18 to TRBJ1-1; D is unresolved. The CDR3 length is 15 residues. V dropped 0 bases and J dropped 3 bases, with 11 bases sitting between them. From germline, CDR1 is KGHSH and CDR2 LQKENI. CDR3 amino acids: CASSPPSRVDTEAFF. Written as DNA, the CDR3 is TGTGCCAGCTCACCACCGTCGCGGGTTGACACTGAAGCTTTCTTT.

The rearrangement uses TRBV7-2 and TRBJ1-4; possibly TRBD1 for D (5 bases). The CDR3 spans 15 residues. The germline V gene has CDR1 SGHTA and CDR2 FQGNSA. The V end lost 2 bases, the J end lost 7 bases, and 14 bases lay between the germline ends. CDR3 DNA sequence: TGTGCCAGCAGCTTAACGGGACTCGGTGGTGAAAAACTGTTTTTT. Its translation: CASSLTGLGGEKLFF.

J is TRBJ2-7 and V is TRBV10-3; D gene ambiguous. Trimming removed 0 bases at V and 4 bases at J, with 13 bases between. CDR1 ENHRY and CDR2 SYGVKD come from the germline V gene. The CDR3 length is 15 residues. The CDR3 nucleotides are TGTGCCATCAGTGAGTCCGTTATTCGAGGATACGAGCAGTACTTC. This codes for CAISESVIRGYEQYF.

This clone appeared once. The same CDR3 also results from other DNA sequences found in this sample. The chain is built from TRBV18 and TRBJ1-1; D is unclear. From germline, CDR1 is KGHSH and CDR2 LQKENI. V shed 3 bases and J shed 1 base, with 6 bases lying between them. The CDR3 totals 13 residues. CDR3 protein: CASSPGENTEAFF. The CDR3 nucleotides are TGTGCCAGCTCACCCGGGGAGAACACTGAAGCTTTCTTT. Combining the CDR3 with reference TRBV18 and TRBJ1-1 gives the whole variable domain NAGVMQNPRHLVRRRGQEARLRCSPMKGHSHVYWYRQLPEEGLKFMVYLQKENIIDESGMPKERFSAEFPKEGPSILRIQQVVRGDSAAYFCASSPGENTEAFFGQGTRLTVV.

The V and J genes are TRBV7-6 and TRBJ2-7; tentative D call: TRBD1 (5 bases). Trimming stripped 5 bases from V and 1 base from J, with 12 bases between. The CDR3 extends over 14 amino acids. Germline V CDR1 and CDR2: SGHVS, FNYEAQ. Here the CDR3 DNA reads TGTGCCAGCAGCCCCGTGGGGCCGTCCTACGAGCAGTACTTC. Translation gives CASSPVGPSYEQYF.

This chain joins TRBV7-3 and TRBJ2-3; 13 bases match TRBD2. V dropped 5 bases and J dropped 4; count of bases not matched to a gene: 3. The CDR3 is 15 residues long. Germline lookup yields CDR1 SGHTA and CDR2 FQGTGA. The CDR3 DNA is TGTGCCAGCAGCCGTACTAGCGGGGGGGCAGATACGCAGTATTTT. It specifies CASSRTSGGADTQYF.

The chain couples TRBV18 to TRBJ1-1; the D gene is possibly TRBD1 (6 bases). Germline lookup yields CDR1 KGHSH and CDR2 LQKENI. The CDR3 is 16 amino acids. The V gene lost 0 bases and the J gene lost 7 bases, with 18 bases spanning the gap. CDR3 nucleotides: TGTGCCAGCTCACCACCGAATCGATGGGGGCGCGATGAAGCTTTCTTT. Its translation is CASSPPNRWGRDEAFF. Filled out from reference TRBV18 and TRBJ1-1, the complete variable domain reads NAGVMQNPRHLVRRRGQEARLRCSPMKGHSHVYWYRQLPEEGLKFMVYLQKENIIDESGMPKERFSAEFPKEGPSILRIQQVVRGDSAAYFCASSPPNRWGRDEAFFGQGTRLTVV.

This chain joins TRBV11-3 and TRBJ2-1, with 9 bases aligning to TRBD1. The trim removed 5 bases at V and 2 bases at J, leaving 4 bases unmatched. The CDR3 totals 15 residues. Per the germline V gene, CDR1 is SGHNT and CDR2 is YENEEA. The CDR3 DNA follows: TGTGCCAGCAGCATAAGACAGGGGGCCTACAATGAGCAGTTCTTC. Protein product: CASSIRQGAYNEQFF.

The chain uses TRBV4-2 and TRBJ2-7; D might be TRBD2 (6 bases). The V gene's germline CDR1 is LGHNA and CDR2 YNFKEQ. The CDR3 covers 14 residues. The V gene lost 1 base and the J gene lost 1 base, with 8 bases spanning the gap. Written as DNA, the CDR3 is TGTGCCAGCAGCCAAGGACTAGTGTCCTACGAGCAGTACTTC. The encoded protein is CASSQGLVSYEQYF.

V usage is TRBV2 and J usage is TRBJ1-5; 8 bases line up with TRBD1. CDR3 length: 15 residues. Germline V lookup: CDR1 SNHLY, CDR2 FYNNEI. The V and J ends lost 6 bases and 0 bases, in that order; junction bases with no gene match: 4. The CDR3 nucleotides read TGTGCCAGCAGCGCGGGACAGGTTAGCAATCAGCCCCAGCATTTT. As protein: CASSAGQVSNQPQHF. Variable domain in full (rest from reference TRBV2 and TRBJ1-5): EPEVTQTPSHQVTQMGQEVILRCVPISNHLYFYWYRQILGQKVEFLVSFYNNEISEKSEIFDDQFSVERPDGSNFTLKIRSTKLEDSAMYFCASSAGQVSNQPQHFGDGTRLSIL.

The chain combines TRBV2 with TRBJ2-3; D possibly corresponds to TRBD2 (5 bases). Deletions cut 6 bases from V and 3 bases from J, with 13 bases between. CDR1 SNHLY and CDR2 FYNNEI come from the germline V gene. This CDR3 region has 14 residues. This chain's CDR3 is CASSAPPGTDTQYF. DNA for the CDR3: TGTGCCAGCAGCGCCCCACCGGGGACAGATACGCAGTATTTT.

This chain links TRBV28 with TRBJ1-6, with 9 bases aligning to TRBD1. The V gene's germline CDR1 is MDHEN and CDR2 SYDVKM. Trimming took 5 bases from V and 7 from J; bases not matched to a gene: 6. CDR3 size: 15 residues. The CDR3 DNA reads TGTGCCAGCAGTCTCACCGGGACAGGGAATTCACCCCTCCACTTT. Translated: CASSLTGTGNSPLHF. Filled out from reference TRBV28 and TRBJ1-6, the complete variable domain reads DVKVTQSSRYLVKRTGEKVFLECVQDMDHENMFWYRQDPGLGLRLIYFSYDVKMKEKGDIPEGYSVSREKKERFSLILESASTNQTSMYLCASSLTGTGNSPLHFGNGTRLTVT.

The J gene is TRBJ1-1, the V gene TRBV14; D possibly corresponds to TRBD1 (5 bases). CDR1 is SGHDN and CDR2 is FVKESK in the germline V gene. The CDR3 is made up of 13 amino acids. The V and J ends lost 3 bases and 3 bases respectively, with 8 bases between them. The CDR3 region is CASSHGTYTEAFF. DNA for the CDR3: TGTGCCAGCAGCCACGGGACTTACACTGAAGCTTTCTTT.

The chain links TRBV7-2 to TRBJ2-2; TRBD2 aligns across 9 bases. The V and J ends lost 5 bases and 3 bases, in that order; junction bases with no gene match: 7. Looked up from germline, CDR1 is SGHTA and CDR2 is FQGNSA. The CDR3 spans 16 residues. The CDR3 coding sequence is TGTGCCAGCAGCCCCAGGGCGGGAGGGTACACCGGGGAGCTGTTTTTT. Translating gives CASSPRAGGYTGELFF.

The V and J genes are TRBV5-1 and TRBJ1-2, with a weak D call TRBD1 (5 bases). V was shortened by 2 bases and J by 6 bases, with 8 bases between the two germline ends. The germline V gene has CDR1 SGHRS and CDR2 YFSETQ. The CDR3 length is 12 residues. The CDR3 region has the DNA TGCGCCAGCAGCTTTGGAGGGGATGGCTACACCTTC. It yields the protein CASSFGGDGYTF. Full variable domain (outside the CDR3, taken from reference TRBV5-1 and TRBJ1-2): KAGVTQTPRYLIKTRGQQVTLSCSPISGHRSVSWYQQTPGQGLQFLFEYFSETQRNKGNFPGRFSGRQFSNSRSEMNVSTLELGDSALYLCASSFGGDGYTFGSGTRLTVV.

The chain combines TRBV7-6 with TRBJ2-5; D may be TRBD1 (6 bases). The CDR3 is 14 amino acids. Germline-derived CDR1 and CDR2 are SGHVS and FNYEAQ. Trimming left V 1 base short and J 2 bases short, with 8 bases between. The CDR3 reads CASSLGTVQETQYF. CDR3 nucleotides: TGTGCCAGCAGCTTAGGGACAGTTCAAGAGACCCAGTACTTC. The full variable domain, in which reference TRBV7-6 and TRBJ2-5 provide the parts outside the CDR3, is GAGVSQSPRYKVTKRGQDVALRCDPISGHVSLYWYRQALGQGPEFLTYFNYEAQQDKSGLPNDRFSAERPEGSISTLTIQRTEQRDSAMYRCASSLGTVQETQYFGPGTRLLVL.

J is TRBJ1-6 and V is TRBV11-3; TRBD1 agrees at 8 bases. The CDR3 sequence is 15 residues long. J gave up 12 bases and V 3 bases, and 10 bases lay outside the gene matches. Germline CDR1 is SGHNT and CDR2 is YENEEA. The chain's CDR3 is CASSFSGQGQGPLHF. In nucleotides, the CDR3 is TGTGCCAGCAGCTTCTCCGGACAGGGCCAAGGACCCCTCCACTTT.